This T cell receptor (beta chain) was captured by sequencing in a study of tumor-infiltrating lymphocytes in primary liver carcinoma. The study's findings and limits: Found in all five tumor regions were only about 7-24% of top clones. Blood's top-250-clone fraction was significantly lower than that of tumors (p = 0.039).

The CDR3 spans 12 residues. Germline CDR1 reads MNHEY; CDR2 reads SVGEGT. Scientists recovered RNA and DNA together from about 21-30 mg of unsorted bulk tissue. Making TCR beta cDNA involved approximately 520 ng total RNA and a constant-region primer. Three nested multiplex PCR rounds, a slightly modified ARM-PCR method, built the TCR beta libraries. Running 9 to 11 cycles apiece, the first two PCR rounds relied on TRBV1-TRBV30 forward primers together with a C-beta reverse primer. TCRdb passed the multiplex PCR reads through MiXCR, listing each CDR3 protein once. The table has tens of thousands of distinct CDR3 sequences, around 70% seen once; the top ten hold 15% to 20%. Note on this clonotype: What it binds is not known.

The chain has TRBV6-2 or TRBV6-3 and TRBJ2-2; no firm D call. This TCR was sampled from a man aged 35 to 55 with primary liver carcinoma and hepatitis B virus infection. The sequenced material came from liver tumor tissue from sampling region 2. The sample's subset: tumor region T2, inferior pole. This CDR3 reads CISSSYTGELFF. DNA for the CDR3: TGTATCAGCAGCTCATACACCGGGGAGCTGTTTTTT.